The 32 T cell receptor beta chains reported below all come from one sample, sequenced in a study of preoperative IRX-2 immunotherapy in early breast cancer. Assay: immunoSEQ multiplex PCR; the TCRdb copy retains only in-frame clones and omits some. The data show approximately 3,000 clones, less than 75% seen once. The treatment is: preoperative locoregional IRX-2 cytokine immunotherapy. The sequencing used tumor tissue, collected after IRX-2 immunotherapy. All receptors come from a human donor with breast cancer.

The V call is TRBV15, the J call TRBJ1-4, with 8 bases matching TRBD1. With V trimmed by 2 bases and J by 7 bases, 6 bases remained unmatched. Per germline, CDR1 LNHNV and CDR2 YYDKDF (reference sequence). This CDR3 has 15 residues. The CDR3 protein is CATSRSGQGGEKLFF. The CDR3 DNA is TGTGCCACCAGCAGATCCGGACAGGGTGGTGAAAAACTGTTTTTT.

J is TRBJ1-6 and V is TRBV6-8; tentative D call: TRBD1 (6 bases). Germline V lookup: CDR1 MNHGY, CDR2 SAAAGT. V lost 8 bases and J lost 8, with 13 bases in between. The CDR3 extends over 13 amino acids. CDR3 residues: CASVLQGDSPLHF. The CDR3 DNA sequence: TGTGCCAGCGTCCTACAGGGAGATTCACCCCTCCACTTT.

The chain couples TRBV18 to TRBJ1-1, with D maybe TRBD1 (6 bases). V shed 8 bases and J shed 6 bases, with 16 bases lying between them. Germline V lookup: CDR1 KGHSH, CDR2 LQKENI. The CDR3 length is 13 residues. The CDR3 region is CASRTPGQPEAFF. The DNA for the CDR3 is TGTGCCAGCAGAACACCGGGACAACCTGAAGCTTTCTTT.

This chain uses TRBV7-2 with TRBJ2-7; D tentatively reads TRBD1 or TRBD2 (5 bases each). Germline V gene lookup returns CDR1 SGHTA and CDR2 FQGNSA. There are 13 residues in the CDR3. V lost 5 bases and J 2 bases, leaving 10 bases between the germline ends. This chain's CDR3 is CASSLREPYEQYV. CDR3 coding DNA: TGTGCCAGCAGCCTCAGGGAGCCCTACGAGCAGTACGTC.

V usage is TRBV11-3 and J usage is TRBJ2-7, with TRBD2 identical over 10 bases. V dropped 4 bases and J dropped 1; count of bases not matched to a gene: 7. The germline V gene encodes CDR1 SGHNT and CDR2 YENEEA. CDR3 length: 16 residues. As DNA, the CDR3 is TGTGCCAGCAGCTCGCTAGCGGGGGCCCTATCCTACGAGCAGTACGTC. This sequence encodes CASSSLAGALSYEQYV.

The chain uses TRBV29-1 and TRBJ2-5, with 11 bases that match TRBD2. The CDR3 runs 12 residues. The J segment lost 5 bases and the V segment lost 5 bases, leaving 1 base of the junction unmatched. CDR1 and CDR2 (germline): SQVTM, ANQGSEA. The CDR3, as DNA: TGCAGCGTTCTAGCGGGGGGTGAGACCCAGTACTTC. Amino acid sequence: CSVLAGGETQYF.

This clone has only a few counts. The genes are TRBV11-3 and TRBJ2-2, with 8 bases fitting TRBD1. Germline trimming cut 4 bases from V and 1 base from J; bases unmatched to any gene: 2. The CDR3 spans 15 residues. Germline V lookup: CDR1 SGHNT, CDR2 YENEEA. As DNA, the CDR3 is TGTGCCAGCAGCTGGACAGGGAGGAACACCGGGGAGCTGTTTTTT. Translating it yields CASSWTGRNTGELFF.

CDR3 DNA: TGTGCCAGCAGCTTGGTCGGGACTAGCGGAGAGACCCAGTACTTC. It translates to CASSLVGTSGETQYF. This chain uses TRBV11-3 with TRBJ2-5, with 11 bases aligning to TRBD2. Losses at the gene ends were 3 bases for V and 4 bases for J; bases not matched to a gene: 4. This CDR3 comprises 15 residues. CDR1 is SGHNT and CDR2 is YENEEA in the germline V gene. The full variable domain, its missing parts supplied by reference TRBV11-3 and TRBJ2-5, is EAGVVQSPRYKIIEKKQPVAFWCNPISGHNTLYWYLQNLGQGPELLIRYENEEAVDDSQLPKDRFSAERLKGVDSTLKIQPAELGDSAVYLCASSLVGTSGETQYFGPGTRLLVL.

This sequence joins TRBV11-3 and TRBJ2-5, with TRBD2 as a possible D gene (6 bases). The germline V gene encodes CDR1 SGHNT and CDR2 YENEEA. This CDR3 contains 14 residues. Trimming left V 3 bases short and J 4 bases short, with 12 bases between. The CDR3 region is CASSFFEEGETQYF. DNA of the CDR3: TGTGCCAGCAGCTTTTTCGAGGAGGGAGAGACCCAGTACTTC.

V usage is TRBV19 and J usage is TRBJ2-6; D possibly uses TRBD1 or TRBD2 (5 bases each). Trimming removed 4 bases from V and 2 bases from J, with 15 bases in between. The length of the CDR3 is 17 residues. Germline V gives CDR1 LNHDA, CDR2 SQIVND (reference sequence). Written as DNA, the CDR3 is TGTGCCAGTAGTACCGACATGGGGGTAGCTGGGGCCAACGTCCTGACTTTC. Translated: CASSTDMGVAGANVLTF.

The chain has TRBV25-1 and TRBJ1-4; TRBD1 is a possible D gene (6 bases). V was clipped by 2 bases and J by 8 bases, with 12 bases between them. Per germline, CDR1 MGHDK and CDR2 SYGVNS. This CDR3 comprises 14 residues. CDR3 loop: CASSEQGRTEKLFF. CDR3 bases: TGTGCCAGCAGTGAACAGGGGCGAACCGAAAAACTGTTTTTT.

The chain joins TRBV19 to TRBJ2-3, with no clear D. The CDR3 sequence is 13 residues long. Trimming removed 1 base from V and 6 bases from J, with 8 bases in between. In germline, CDR1 is LNHDA, CDR2 SQIVND (reference sequence). CDR3 residues: CASSIVAFDTQYF. The CDR3 nucleotides are TGTGCCAGTAGTATAGTTGCATTCGATACGCAGTATTTT.

This chain connects TRBV6-8 to TRBJ1-6, with D tentatively TRBD1 (5 bases). The CDR3 loop spans 14 amino acids. V was cut by 3 bases and J by 7 bases, with 10 bases left in between. Germline assignment: CDR1 MNHGY and CDR2 SAAAGT. The CDR3 DNA follows: TGTGCCAGCAGTTATAGGGGCAAAAATTCACCCCTCCACTTT. Its protein product is CASSYRGKNSPLHF.

The J gene is TRBJ1-4, the V gene TRBV5-1; TRBD1 is a possible D gene (6 bases). Germline lookup yields CDR1 SGHRS and CDR2 YFSETQ. The CDR3 has 16 amino acids. V gave up 1 base and J gave up 8 bases, with 18 bases separating them. The CDR3 DNA sequence: TGCGCCAGCAGCTTGTCTTCGACAGGATCTCAGGAAAAACTGTTTTTT. This encodes CASSLSSTGSQEKLFF. The entire variable domain, with the rest obtained from reference TRBV5-1 and TRBJ1-4, is as follows: KAGVTQTPRYLIKTRGQQVTLSCSPISGHRSVSWYQQTPGQGLQFLFEYFSETQRNKGNFPGRFSGRQFSNSRSEMNVSTLELGDSALYLCASSLSSTGSQEKLFFGSGTQLSVL.

V is TRBV19 and J is TRBJ1-1, with D possibly being TRBD1 (5 bases). From germline, CDR1 is LNHDA and CDR2 SQIVND (reference sequence). The length of the CDR3 is 15 residues. Trimming left V 4 bases short and J 0 bases short, with 12 bases between. CDR3 sequence reads: CASSNRQGLNTEAFF. CDR3 DNA sequence: TGTGCCAGTAGTAACAGGCAGGGTTTGAACACTGAAGCTTTCTTT. The full variable domain, completed using reference TRBV19 and TRBJ1-1, is DGGITQSPKYLFRKEGQNVTLSCEQNLNHDAMYWYRQDPGQGLRLIYYSQIVNDFQKGDIAEGYSVSREKKESFPLTVTSAQKNPTAFYLCASSNRQGLNTEAFFGQGTRLTVV.

CDR3 bases: TGTGCCAGTAGGTTTGGGACAGGGGACCCTGGGGCCAACGTCCTGACTTTC. It encodes CASRFGTGDPGANVLTF. V and J are TRBV19 and TRBJ2-6; TRBD1 aligns across 10 bases. Germline loops: CDR1 LNHDA, CDR2 SQIVND (reference sequence). The J segment lost 2 bases and the V segment lost 6 bases, leaving 7 bases of the junction unmatched. This CDR3 has 17 amino acids.

The rearrangement joins TRBV19 to TRBJ1-3; the D is unclear. Germline values: CDR1 LNHDA, CDR2 SQIVND (reference sequence). The length of the CDR3 is 12 residues. The V end lost 10 bases, the J end lost 7 bases, and 14 bases lay between the germline ends. The chain's CDR3 is CATGLAGNTIYF. The CDR3 nucleotides read TGTGCCACCGGCCTCGCGGGTAACACCATATATTTT.

The chain recombines TRBV7-6 with TRBJ2-7, with D possibly matching TRBD2 (6 bases). Germline V gene data show CDR1 as SGHVS and CDR2 as FNYEAQ. Trimming removed 1 base from V and 2 bases from J, with 9 bases in between. The CDR3 covers 14 residues. The CDR3 DNA is TGTGCCAGCAGCTTAGGGGGGGATGCCTACGAGCAGTACTTC. This codes for CASSLGGDAYEQYF.

The chain carries TRBV30 and TRBJ2-2; tentatively, D is TRBD2 (6 bases). The germline V gene has CDR1 GTSNPN and CDR2 SVGIG (reference sequence). Trimming cost V 4 bases and J 1 base, with 16 bases left between them. This CDR3 is built from 16 residues. CDR3: CAWTPLGRWNTGELFF. The CDR3 nucleotides are TGTGCCTGGACCCCACTGGGGAGGTGGAACACCGGGGAGCTGTTTTTT.

This clone rates as medium-sized (0.01 to 0.1%). Written as DNA, the CDR3 is TGTGCCAGCAGCAATCCGGCTACAGGGGCCGCATGGAGGGGTGAAGCTTTCTTT. Amino acids: CASSNPATGAAWRGEAFF. V is TRBV11-3 and J is TRBJ1-1; 7 positions match TRBD1. The germline V gene has CDR1 SGHNT and CDR2 YENEEA. After removal of 5 bases from V and 7 bases from J, the junction contained 22 bases not matched to a gene. This CDR3 has 18 residues.

The V gene is TRBV25-1, the J gene TRBJ1-3; D unresolved. Trimming shortened V by 4 bases and J by 14 bases, and 21 bases separated the two germline ends. Germline CDR1 and CDR2: MGHDK and SYGVNS. The CDR3 runs 14 residues. CDR3 amino acids: CASSADLPKRSLYF. CDR3 bases: TGTGCCAGCAGTGCCGACCTTCCCAAGAGGTCCTTATATTTT. Full variable domain (rest looked up from reference TRBV25-1 and TRBJ1-3): EADIYQTPRYLVIGTGKKITLECSQTMGHDKMYWYQQDPGMELHLIHYSYGVNSTEKGDLSSESTVSRIRTEHFPLTLESARPSHTSQYLCASSADLPKRSLYFGEGSWLTVV.

This clone was observed a few times. The genes are TRBV18 and TRBJ1-1; no clear D gene. Per germline, CDR1 KGHSH and CDR2 LQKENI. CDR3 length equals 18 residues. V was pared by 3 bases and J by 0 bases, with 20 bases between. CDR3 region: CASSPQNSWGSMNTEAFF. In DNA, the CDR3 is TGTGCCAGCTCACCCCAAAATTCGTGGGGATCAATGAACACTGAAGCTTTCTTT.

This rearrangement joins TRBV6-8 to TRBJ1-2; D remains ambiguous. Germline CDR1 MNHGY, CDR2 SAAAGT. The CDR3 is 14 residues long. V dropped 5 bases and J dropped 0 bases, with 10 bases sitting between them. The CDR3 sequence: CASSDWDSNYGYTF. The CDR3 coding sequence is TGTGCCAGCAGTGATTGGGATTCTAACTATGGCTACACCTTC.

The chain recombines TRBV25-1 with TRBJ1-2; TRBD1 aligns across 9 bases. This CDR3 has 12 residues. The V gene end was trimmed by 5 bases and the J gene end by 10 bases; junction bases not matched to a gene: 5. Per germline, CDR1 MGHDK and CDR2 SYGVNS. The CDR3 DNA is TGTGCCAGCAGTTTGGGACAGGGCACCTACACCTTC. Protein sequence: CASSLGQGTYTF.

Worth noting for this clone: At one boundary the junction diverges from the germline segment, which might be a read error. The rearrangement uses TRBV7-6 and TRBJ2-1; D might be TRBD1 or TRBD2, each matching 8 bases. The CDR3 length is 15 residues. The germline V gene has CDR1 SGHVS and CDR2 FNYEAQ. The CDR3 coding sequence is TGTGCTAGCAGCTTAGCGGGGACAGGAGGCAATGAGCAGTTCTTC. Its translation is CASSLAGTGGNEQFF.

This clone was detected once. The chain recombines TRBV11-3 with TRBJ2-7; TRBD1 agrees at 8 bases. The CDR3 contains 15 residues. Germline V gene lookup returns CDR1 SGHNT and CDR2 YENEEA. V gave up 3 bases and J gave up 0 bases; unmatched junction bases: 4. CDR3 in DNA: TGTGCCAGCAGCTTGGGACAGGTGGGCTCCTACGAGCAGTACTTC. Translating gives CASSLGQVGSYEQYF.

This sequence joins TRBV29-1 and TRBJ2-7, with TRBD1 matching over 9 bases. The CDR3 has 13 amino acids. Germline loops: CDR1 SQVTM, CDR2 ANQGSEA. Trimming removed 3 bases from V and 2 bases from J; junction bases left unmatched: 2. CDR3 sequence: CSVEGQGTYEQYF. In DNA form, the CDR3 reads TGCAGCGTTGAGGGACAGGGTACCTACGAGCAGTACTTC.

This clone was detected once. The J gene is TRBJ1-1, the V gene TRBV12-5; D call uncertain. The germline V gene has CDR1 LGHNT and CDR2 FRNRAP. The CDR3 sequence is 13 residues long. The CDR3 here is CATTWRRNTEAFF. The CDR3 coding sequence is TGTGCCACAACTTGGCGGAGGAACACTGAAGCTTTCTTT.

V gene TRBV28 combines with J gene TRBJ1-2; D remains unclear. The CDR3 is 12 residues long. V was shortened by 6 bases and J by 4 bases, with 9 bases between the two germline ends. The germline V gene has CDR1 MDHEN and CDR2 SYDVKM. DNA of the CDR3: TGTGCCAGCAGCATCGGGAGCTATGGCTACACCTTC. Translation gives CASSIGSYGYTF.

This clone was seen only once. The chain employs TRBV18 and TRBJ2-1; a possible D gene is TRBD2 (5 bases). This CDR3 contains 16 residues. Germline values: CDR1 KGHSH, CDR2 LQKENI. V dropped 0 bases and J dropped 4 bases, with 13 bases sitting between them. CDR3 region: CASSPPRRINYNEQFF. CDR3 in DNA: TGTGCCAGCTCACCACCGAGGAGGATAAATTACAATGAGCAGTTCTTC. Full variable domain (missing parts from reference TRBV18 and TRBJ2-1): NAGVMQNPRHLVRRRGQEARLRCSPMKGHSHVYWYRQLPEEGLKFMVYLQKENIIDESGMPKERFSAEFPKEGPSILRIQQVVRGDSAAYFCASSPPRRINYNEQFFGPGTRLTVL.

This chain connects TRBV1 to TRBJ2-3; TRBD2, as called in the table, went unchecked against the DNA. TRBV1 is assigned pseudogene status. The CDR3 consists of 16 residues. The CDR3 loop is CASSPRGGTPADTQYF. The CDR3 DNA sequence: TGCGCCAGCAGCCCCCGGGGCGGGACTCCCGCGGATACGCAGTATTTT.

This clone has just one count. V usage is TRBV11-3 and J usage is TRBJ2-5, with D possibly TRBD1 on 6 matching bases. V was trimmed by 3 bases and J by 7 bases, leaving 15 bases between them. This CDR3 has 14 amino acids. The germline CDR1 and CDR2 sequences are SGHNT and YENEEA. CDR3 in DNA: TGTGCCAGCAGCTTGAACAGGGCTTTCGGGACCCAGTACTTC. It encodes CASSLNRAFGTQYF.